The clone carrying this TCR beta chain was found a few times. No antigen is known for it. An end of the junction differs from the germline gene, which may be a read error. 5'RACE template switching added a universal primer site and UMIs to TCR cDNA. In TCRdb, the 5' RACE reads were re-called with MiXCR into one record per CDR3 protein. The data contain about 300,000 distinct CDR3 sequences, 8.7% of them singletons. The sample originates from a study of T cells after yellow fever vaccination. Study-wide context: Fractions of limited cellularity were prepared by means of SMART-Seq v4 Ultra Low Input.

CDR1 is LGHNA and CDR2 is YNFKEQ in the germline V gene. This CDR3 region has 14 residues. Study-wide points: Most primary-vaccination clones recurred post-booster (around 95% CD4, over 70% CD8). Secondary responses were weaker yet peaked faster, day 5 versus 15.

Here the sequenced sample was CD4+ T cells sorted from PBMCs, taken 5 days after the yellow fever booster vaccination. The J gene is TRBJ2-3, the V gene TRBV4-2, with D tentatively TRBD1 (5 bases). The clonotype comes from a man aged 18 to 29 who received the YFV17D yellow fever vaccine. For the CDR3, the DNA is TGTGCCAGCAGCCAAGGACAGTACACAGATACGCAGTACTTT. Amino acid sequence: CASSQGQYTDTQYF.